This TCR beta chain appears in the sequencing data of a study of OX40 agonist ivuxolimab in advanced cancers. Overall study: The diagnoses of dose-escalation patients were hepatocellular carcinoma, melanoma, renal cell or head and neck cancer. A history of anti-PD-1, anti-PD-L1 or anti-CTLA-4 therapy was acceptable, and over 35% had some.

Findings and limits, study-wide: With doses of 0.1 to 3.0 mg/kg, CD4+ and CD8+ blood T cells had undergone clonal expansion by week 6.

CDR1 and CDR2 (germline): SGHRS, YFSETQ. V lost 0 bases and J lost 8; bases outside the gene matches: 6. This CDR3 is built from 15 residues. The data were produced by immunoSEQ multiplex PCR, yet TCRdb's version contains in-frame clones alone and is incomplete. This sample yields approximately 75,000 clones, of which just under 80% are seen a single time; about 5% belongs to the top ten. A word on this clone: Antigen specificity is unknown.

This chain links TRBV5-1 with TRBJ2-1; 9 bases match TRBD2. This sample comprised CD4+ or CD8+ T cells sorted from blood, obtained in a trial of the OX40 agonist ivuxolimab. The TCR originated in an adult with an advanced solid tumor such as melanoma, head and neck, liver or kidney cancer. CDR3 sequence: CASSLEASGNDEQFF. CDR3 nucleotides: TGCGCCAGCAGCTTGGAGGCTAGCGGGAACGATGAGCAGTTCTTC.